This TCR beta chain was identified in a study of post-analysis software for immune sequencing data (dated by TCRdb to between 2014 and 2017). About the study as a whole: Recorded disease courses included relapsing-remitting, secondary progressive and progressive-relapsing multiple sclerosis, with some patients lacking subtype annotation. The patient repertoires were compared against 10 to 12 previously published healthy control repertoires obtained from donors aged 6 to 25 years. A subset of samples was prepared in parallel using single-end sample barcoding, then pooled and co-amplified after Illumina adapter ligation.

The V end loses 0 bases and the J end loses 7 bases, and a stretch of 13 bases separates them. Via the germline V gene, CDR1 is SGHTA and CDR2 FQGNSA. The cysteine opens and the phenylalanine closes a CDR3 of 14 amino acids. Just the 42-base CDR3 DNA is kept, in frame starting at base 1. A remark on this clonotype: The clone's antigen remains unknown. No base quality information exists; no much larger clone differs at one position.

To demonstrate the VDJtools post-analysis software, TCR beta repertoires were profiled from the peripheral blood of 13 young patients with multiple sclerosis. The patients with multiple sclerosis were children and adolescents between roughly 6 and 16 years of age. Broader findings and caveats from the paper: The control group was slightly older than the multiple sclerosis patient group. Significantly lower normalized Chao1 diversity was found in multiple sclerosis patients than in controls, suggesting substantial peripheral T-cell clonal expansion. Strong co-clustering of samples prepared in the same batch was shown by direct clustering with F measure, prompting a batch-effect correction. Patients showed significantly higher frequencies than controls for a handful of TRBV segments, among them TRBV5-6, TRBV5-1 and TRBV20-1.

Library preparation employed PCR. TCRdb lists the instrument as Illumina HiSeq 2500. To reduce PCR and sequencing biases, unique molecular identifiers were incorporated into the TCR beta cDNA libraries. Per 1 to 10 million input T cells, some 500,000 cDNA molecules were obtained, such that each molecule approximated one T cell. The patient libraries were prepared and sequenced using the same protocol as the earlier healthy control dataset. Samples belonging to the same batch were prepared together, multiplexed and sequenced on a shared HiSeq lane. The published analysis was carried out like this. Raw barcoded reads were processed with MIGEC, discarding single-read molecular identifier groups before consensus assembly and CDR3 extraction. VDJtools was used for post-analysis of the clonotype tables, with diversity normalized by down-sampling every dataset to the smallest sample size. To correct batch-related cross-sample contamination, repertoire overlap clustering matched CDR3 amino acid sequences but not nucleotide sequences. The public reads were reanalyzed by TCRdb: fastp trimming at Q25, MiXCR alignment, in-frame beta chains only. All rows with the same CDR3 protein become a single entry with the most common DNA and genes. The V and J calls, along with clone size, are taken from TCRdb and not from the paper's own processing. Across this sample there are 500,000 to 600,000 distinct CDR3 sequences, with roughly 40% seen only once. Around 1.7% of the sample rests with the top ten.

This TCR was sampled from a girl aged 10-17 years with multiple sclerosis. Recombination joined TRBV7-2 with TRBJ2-7, with a tentative D gene TRBD1 over 5 matching bases. Sequenced: blood. The CDR3 protein: CASSLAVLSGEQYF. The nucleotide sequence is TGTGCCAGCAGCTTAGCCGTCTTATCAGGGGAGCAGTACTTC.